This is a list of T cell receptor beta chains from one sample in a study of spatial heterogeneity in lung cancer. TCRdb re-called the 5' RACE reads through MiXCR, storing one row per CDR3 protein. Of 40,000 to 45,000 distinct CDR3 sequences in the sample, around 13% were seen once. Material: PBMCs, obtained at surgery. These receptors all stem from a male donor with early-stage non-small cell lung cancer. CDR3s include the opening cysteine and the closing phenylalanine or tryptophan. D genes are given only for firm matches. Not all rows give a size; the values are once, few, many and, for expanded clones, a class.

-,13,-,TRBJ1-1,TRBV6-6,TGTGCCAGCACCCCTGGGGTCTACACTGAAGCTTTCTTT,CASTPGVYTEAFF
few,15,-,TRBJ2-3,TRBV4-2,TGTGCCAGCAGCCAAGGGAGGGGCCCCACAGATACGCAGTATTTT,CASSQGRGPTDTQYF
few,20,-,TRBJ2-6,TRBV12-3/TRBV12-4,TGTGCCAGCAGTTTATTACTTAGGGCAGGGAGCTACTCTGGGGCCAACGTCCTGACTTTC,CASSLLLRAGSYSGANVLTF
many,12,-,TRBJ2-3,TRBV6-5,TGTGCCAGCAGTTATGACACAGATACGCAGTATTTT,CASSYDTDTQYF
medium-sized,16,TRBD1,TRBJ1-5,TRBV4-1,TGCGCCAGCAGCCAAAACTATAACGACAGGGGACAGCCCCAGCATTTT,CASSQNYNDRGQPQHF
-,14,TRBD1,TRBJ2-3,TRBV7-6,TGTGCCAGCAGCCCGGGACAGGGTCGGGATACGCAGTATTTT,CASSPGQGRDTQYF
once,14,-,TRBJ2-7,TRBV18,TGTGCCAGCTCACCACCGTCCGGGACCTACGAGCAGTACTTC,CASSPPSGTYEQYF
few,16,TRBD1,TRBJ2-5,TRBV29-1,TGCAGCGTTCTTACAACAGGGGACCCTTACCAAGAGACCCAGTACTTC,CSVLTTGDPYQETQYF
-,14,TRBD1,TRBJ2-7,TRBV5-1,TGCGCCAGCAGCCCGAGGACAGGGGAAGCCGAGCAGTACTTC,CASSPRTGEAEQYF
many,16,TRBD1,TRBJ1-1,TRBV5-5,TGTGCCAGCAGCTCGAGACAGGGATTCGAAAACACTGAAGCTTTCTTT,CASSSRQGFENTEAFF
-,11,TRBD1,TRBJ1-2,TRBV20-1,TGCAGTGCTGGACAGGTGCGAGGCTACACCTTC,CSAGQVRGYTF
few,15,-,TRBJ2-2,TRBV3-1,TGTGCCAGCAGCCAAAGTTTTTTTAACACCGGGGAGCTGTTTTTT,CASSQSFFNTGELFF
-,11,-,TRBJ1-5,TRBV2,TGTGCCAGCAGTGATCCCCAGCCCCAGCATTTT,CASSDPQPQHF
few,14,TRBD1,TRBJ1-5,TRBV20-1,TGCAGCGCTGCTAGGACAGGGGGGAGTCAGCCCCAGCATTTT,CSAARTGGSQPQHF
many,14,TRBD1,TRBJ2-7,TRBV9,TGTGCCAGCAGCGACGGGACAGGGTTTGAAGAGCAGTACTTC,CASSDGTGFEEQYF
few,15,TRBD2,TRBJ2-7,TRBV7-2,TGTGCCAGCAGCTTAGGCGGGGGAAAACAAAACGAGCAGTACTTC,CASSLGGGKQNEQYF
-,12,-,TRBJ2-3,TRBV6-1,TGTGCCAGCAGTACCCGTGCAGATACGCAGTATTTT,CASSTRADTQYF
few,14,-,TRBJ1-5,TRBV12-3/TRBV12-4,TGTGCCAGCAGTTTACTTGGGAGCAATCAGCCCCAGCATTTT,CASSLLGSNQPQHF
-,14,-,TRBJ1-1,TRBV11-2,TGTGCCAGCAGCTTAGATCGGGGTCAGCCGGTGGCTTTCTTT,CASSLDRGQPVAFF
-,16,TRBD1,TRBJ1-5,TRBV7-9,TGTGCCAGCAGCTTAGAGTCAGGGGGTATCAATCAGCCCCAGCATTTT,CASSLESGGINQPQHF
few,16,TRBD1,TRBJ2-1,TRBV3-1,TGTGCCAGCAGCCTCTTAGGGACAGGGGGCTACAATGAGCAGTTCTTC,CASSLLGTGGYNEQFF
many,13,-,TRBJ2-1,TRBV2,TGTGCCAGCAGTGAATCGGAGACTAGAGATATGTTCTTC,CASSESETRDMFF
many,13,-,TRBJ1-3,TRBV6-5,TGTGCCACCAGACCCGGCTCTGGAAACACCATATATTTT,CATRPGSGNTIYF
few,14,-,TRBJ2-2,TRBV5-1,TGCGCCAGCAGCTTCTCTCGTTGGGCCGGGGAGCTGTTTTTT,CASSFSRWAGELFF
-,14,TRBD2,TRBJ2-3,TRBV6-1,TGTGCCAGCGCTTTACCGGGGGGGCCAGATACGCAGTATTTT,CASALPGGPDTQYF
-,16,TRBD2,TRBJ2-1,TRBV7-2,TGTGCCAGCAGCAGAGCTCCGGGACTAGCGGACAATGAGCAGTTCTTC,CASSRAPGLADNEQFF
few,15,-,TRBJ2-4,TRBV9,TGTGCCAGCAGCCCCCGCCCGGGCGAGGGGGGCATTCAGTACTTC,CASSPRPGEGGIQYF
-,15,-,TRBJ2-5,TRBV3-1,TGTGCCAGCAGCCAAGCATCCCGAGGGACGGAGACCCAGTACTTC,CASSQASRGTETQYF
many,13,-,TRBJ1-1,TRBV29-1,TGCAGCGTTGATATCGCGGGAGGCACTGAAGCTTTCTTT,CSVDIAGGTEAFF
-,14,-,TRBJ1-5,TRBV10-3,TGTGCCACCGGGGATGTTCGAAGCAATCAGCCCCAACATTTT,CATGDVRSNQPQHF
-,16,TRBD2,TRBJ2-1,TRBV11-2,TGTGCCAGCAGCTTAGTCAGACTAGCCGGAGACAATGAGCAGTTCTTC,CASSLVRLAGDNEQFF
many,12,-,TRBJ1-2,TRBV5-1,TGCGCCAGCAGCTTTCTGAACGATGGCTACACCTTC,CASSFLNDGYTF
few,16,TRBD1,TRBJ2-7,TRBV6-6,TGTGCCAGCAGTTACCCGACAGGGGTAGTCGATCACGAGCAGTACTTC,CASSYPTGVVDHEQYF
many,15,-,TRBJ2-1,TRBV12-3/TRBV12-4,TGTGCCAGCAGTTGGGACCTAGGGGTTTCTGGTGAGCAGTTCTTC,CASSWDLGVSGEQFF
-,18,TRBD1,TRBJ1-1,TRBV12-3/TRBV12-4,TGTGCCAGCAGTTGGGGAAGGGGGACAGGGAGGTTTTCGTTAGAAGCTTTCTTT,CASSWGRGTGRFSLEAFF
few,14,TRBD1,TRBJ1-5,TRBV2,TGTGCCAGCAGAGGGACAGGGGTCAATCAGCCCCAGCATTTT,CASRGTGVNQPQHF
many,14,-,TRBJ2-5,TRBV29-1,TGCAGCGTTGAAGGAGGGGAACTGATAGAGACCCAGTACTTC,CSVEGGELIETQYF
many,16,-,TRBJ2-7,TRBV7-3,TGTGCCAGCAGCTTATCCCCCAGTCGGACTTTCTACGAGCAGTACTTC,CASSLSPSRTFYEQYF
few,15,TRBD2,TRBJ2-1,TRBV29-1,TGCAGCGTCTCGAAGCCGGGACTAACGTACAATGAGCAGTTCTTC,CSVSKPGLTYNEQFF
many,12,-,TRBJ2-5,TRBV7-9,TGTGCCAGCAGCTTGATGGAAGAGACCCAGTACTTC,CASSLMEETQYF